This T cell receptor (beta chain) was obtained from a study of T cell responses to AZD1222 COVID-19 vaccine. Method: immunoSEQ multiplex PCR; TCRdb's copy keeps in-frame clones and lacks some. The sample includes tens of thousands of clones, roughly 82% of them seen just once. The CDR3 length is 15 residues. Germline trimming cut 5 bases from V and 1 base from J; bases unmatched to any gene: 4. Germline lookup yields CDR1 SGHNT and CDR2 YENEEA. The receptor was derived from an adult in good health. This sample comprised peripheral blood, obtained on day 0 of AZD1222 vaccination. The chain uses TRBV11-3 and TRBJ2-2; 7 bases are shared with TRBD1. In DNA, the CDR3 is TGTGCCAGCAGCGACAGGGAAATGAACACCGGGGAGCTGTTTTTT. Translated: CASSDREMNTGELFF.